This T cell receptor (beta chain) was identified in a study of blood T cell repertoires in COVID-19. Study-wide background: PBMCs, B-cell-depleted T cells, or T cells provided the cDNA or gDNA that made up the material.

Assay: immunoSEQ multiplex PCR; the TCRdb copy retains only in-frame clones and omits some. The data show a few hundred thousand clones, around nine tenths seen once. Looked up from germline, CDR1 is SQVTM and CDR2 is ANQGSEA. The CDR3 loop spans 13 amino acids. V shed 5 bases, J shed 7 bases, and the junction held 8 bases outside the gene matches. Residents of around 24 US areas, aged roughly 18 to 89 years, made up the participants. J is TRBJ1-2 and V is TRBV29-1; TRBD1 matches at 9 bases. The receptor was isolated from a woman in her forties or fifties who had recovered from COVID-19. Material for sequencing was PBMCs or T cells enriched from blood (not recorded which). The CDR3 protein is CSVLKQGAGGYTF. In nucleotides, the CDR3 is TGCAGCGTTCTCAAACAGGGGGCGGGTGGCTACACCTTC. The full variable domain, with the rest looked up from reference TRBV29-1 and TRBJ1-2, is SAVISQKPSRDICQRGTSLTIQCQVDSQVTMMFWYRQQPGQSLTLIATANQGSEATYESGFVIDKFPISRPNLTFSTLTVSNMSPEDSSIYLCSVLKQGAGGYTFGSGTRLTVV.